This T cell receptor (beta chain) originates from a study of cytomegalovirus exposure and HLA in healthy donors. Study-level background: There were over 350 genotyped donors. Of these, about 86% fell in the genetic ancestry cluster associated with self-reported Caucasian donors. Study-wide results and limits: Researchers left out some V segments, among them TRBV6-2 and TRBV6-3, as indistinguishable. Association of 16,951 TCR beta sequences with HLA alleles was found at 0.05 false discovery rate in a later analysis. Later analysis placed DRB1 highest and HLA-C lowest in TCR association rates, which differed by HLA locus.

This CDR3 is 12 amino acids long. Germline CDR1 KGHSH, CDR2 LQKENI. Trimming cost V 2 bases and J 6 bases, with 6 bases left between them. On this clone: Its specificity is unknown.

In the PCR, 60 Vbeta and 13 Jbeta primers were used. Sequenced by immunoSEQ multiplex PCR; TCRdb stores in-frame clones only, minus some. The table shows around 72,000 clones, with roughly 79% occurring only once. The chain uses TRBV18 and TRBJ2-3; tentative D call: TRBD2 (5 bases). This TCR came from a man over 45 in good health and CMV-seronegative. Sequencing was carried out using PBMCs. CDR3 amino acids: CASSPTGDTQYF. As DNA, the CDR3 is TGTGCCAGCTCACCAACGGGGGATACGCAGTATTTT.